The sample holds one count of the clone carrying this T cell receptor beta chain. V gave up 0 bases and J gave up 0 bases, with 9 bases separating them. This CDR3 has 16 residues. The germline gives CDR1 SGHNT, CDR2 YYREEE (reference sequence). Cells defined as naive were viable CD3+CD4+ or CD3+CD8+ and CCR7+CD45RA+CD45RO-CD95-CD27+CD28+. Using immunoSEQ multiplex PCR, the repertoire was profiled, and TCRdb retains in-frame clones only, with some absent. The data show about 8,800 clones, roughly 98% seen once. This specimen belongs to a study of T cells after posttransplantation cyclophosphamide. The TCR was taken from a woman aged 55-70 years in good health, CMV-negative, and a related stem cell transplant donor. Sequencing used naive CD4+ T cells sorted from PBMCs. This chain joins TRBV5-4 and TRBJ2-2; TRBD2 might be the D (5 bases). The chain's CDR3 is CASSLGRVSNTGELFF. DNA for the CDR3: TGTGCCAGCAGCTTGGGGCGGGTCTCGAACACCGGGGAGCTGTTTTTT.